Below are 8 T cell receptor beta chains sequenced from a single sample in a study of blood T cell repertoires in COVID-19. Method: immunoSEQ multiplex PCR; TCRdb's copy keeps in-frame clones and lacks some. The sample has fewer than 350,000 clones; roughly 90% are singletons. Sequenced: peripheral blood. These receptors were collected from a woman aged 25 to 39 with COVID-19, enrolled during active disease.

This clone was counted a single time. J is TRBJ2-1 and V is TRBV6-5, with 9 positions matching TRBD1. CDR1 and CDR2 (germline): MNHEY, SVGAGI. The J segment lost 2 bases and the V segment lost 11 bases, leaving 7 bases of the junction unmatched. The CDR3 sequence is 14 residues long. In nucleotides, the CDR3 is TGTGCCGCCGGACAGGGGACGACCTACAATGAGCAGTTCTTC. The encoded protein is CAAGQGTTYNEQFF.

This clone was found once. V gene TRBV5-5 combines with J gene TRBJ2-7, with 12 nucleotides matching TRBD2. The CDR3 is made up of 14 amino acids. From germline, CDR1 is SGHKS and CDR2 YYEKEE (reference sequence). The ends lost 4 bases at V and 2 bases at J; junction bases unmatched: 1. DNA of the CDR3: TGTGCCAGCAGCAGGACTAGCGGGACCTACGAGCAGTACTTC. Its protein is CASSRTSGTYEQYF.

This clone is a singleton in its sample. The chain uses TRBV9 and TRBJ2-1, with 10 bases identical to TRBD2. The junction had 17 bases not matched to a gene; V was cut back by 5 bases and J by 15 bases. Germline V gives CDR1 SGDLS, CDR2 YYNGEE. CDR3 length equals 15 residues. This chain's CDR3 is CASSSDSSSGRGVFF. The CDR3 coding sequence is TGTGCCAGCAGTTCTGACAGTTCGAGCGGGAGGGGGGTGTTCTTC.

The V gene is TRBV11-2, the J gene TRBJ1-1, with D tentatively TRBD1 (5 bases). Trimming left V 0 bases short and J 1 base short, with 9 bases between. The CDR3 consists of 15 residues. Germline lookup yields CDR1 SGHAT and CDR2 FQNNGV. The CDR3 protein is CASSLDVGGNTEAFF. The CDR3 DNA is TGTGCCAGCAGCTTAGATGTCGGGGGGAACACTGAAGCTTTCTTT.

The rearrangement links TRBV11-2 to TRBJ2-1, with D unclear. The CDR3 loop spans 15 amino acids. V was pared by 1 base and J by 5 bases, with 12 bases between. Germline V gene sequence: CDR1 SGHAT, CDR2 FQNNGV. CDR3 sequence (DNA): TGTGCCAGCAGCTTAGCGGCTAAACAGCACAATGAGCAGTTCTTC. Protein sequence: CASSLAAKQHNEQFF.

This clone appeared a single time. V and J are TRBV10-3 and TRBJ1-1, with 8 bases matching TRBD1. The trim removed 2 bases at V and 0 bases at J, leaving 8 bases unmatched. In germline, CDR1 is ENHRY, CDR2 SYGVKD. The CDR3 is made up of 17 amino acids. In DNA, the CDR3 is TGTGCCATCAGTGAGGGGGACAGGCCCACCCTGAACACTGAAGCTTTCTTT. Protein product: CAISEGDRPTLNTEAFF.

A few counts support this clone. The genes are TRBV24-1 and TRBJ1-1, with D possibly matching TRBD1 (5 bases). The CDR3 extends over 14 amino acids. The germline gives CDR1 KGHDR, CDR2 SFDVKD. The ends were cut back, 5 bases at V and 5 bases at J, with 14 bases in the middle. The CDR3 DNA sequence: TGTGCCACCAGTGGGGGGGGAGTCGGAACTGAAGCTTTCTTT. Amino acid sequence: CATSGGGVGTEAFF.

This sequence joins TRBV5-4 and TRBJ2-3, with TRBD2 matching 10 bases. This CDR3 is built from 16 residues. The trim removed 3 bases at V and 1 base at J, leaving 5 bases unmatched. Germline loops: CDR1 SGHNT, CDR2 YYREEE (reference sequence). The CDR3 DNA reads TGTGCCAGCAGCTCAATAGGGACTAGCGGCACAGATACGCAGTATTTT. It encodes CASSSIGTSGTDTQYF.